These 30 T cell receptor beta chains share one sample of origin, sequenced in a study of response to subunit inactivated influenza vaccine. In TCRdb, the RT-PCR reads were re-called with MiXCR into one record per CDR3 protein. The sample records about 570,000 distinct CDR3 sequences, 11% being singletons. These records were also assigned to another study, of T cells expressing NK-cell markers. That source adds: TCR beta cDNA was made by 5'RACE template switching with UMIs.

The material sequenced was PBMCs from blood, taken on the day of vaccination. The receptors here all came from a man over 45 who received an inactivated influenza vaccine.

This clonotype was counted many times. CDR3 amino acids: CSASRTDTQYF. The CDR3 region has the DNA TGCAGTGCGTCCCGCACAGATACGCAGTATTTT. J is TRBJ2-3 and V is TRBV20-1; no firm D call. This CDR3 region has 11 residues. V dropped 6 bases and J dropped 1 base, with 5 bases sitting between them. Germline V gene sequence: CDR1 DFQATT, CDR2 SNEGSKA (reference sequence).

The chain uses TRBV4-1 and TRBJ2-7, with D possibly TRBD1 on 7 matching bases. The CDR3 contains 16 residues. V was cut by 4 bases and J by 2 bases, with 18 bases left in between. The V gene's germline CDR1 is MGHRA and CDR2 YSYEKL. The CDR3 coding sequence is TGCGCCAGCAGCCTGCGATCCCAGGGGGGTGCCTACGAGCAGTACTTC. As protein: CASSLRSQGGAYEQYF.

This clonotype was counted a few times. The gene calls are TRBV7-9 and TRBJ1-4; D is undetermined. V lost 1 base and J lost 0, with 9 bases in between. The CDR3 covers 16 residues. The V gene's germline CDR1 is SEHNR and CDR2 FQNEAQ (reference sequence). The CDR3 reads CASSLGAGATNEKLFF. The CDR3 region has the DNA TGTGCCAGCAGCTTAGGTGCCGGGGCAACTAATGAAAAACTGTTTTTT.

This sequence joins TRBV20-1 and TRBJ2-2, with a possible D match to TRBD2 (5 bases). Trimming stripped 5 bases from V and 0 bases from J, with 7 bases between. This CDR3 spans 13 amino acids. Germline-derived CDR1 and CDR2 are DFQATT and SNEGSKA (reference sequence). Here the CDR3 reads CSAGSSNTGELFF. In nucleotides, the CDR3 is TGCAGTGCTGGGAGTTCGAACACCGGGGAGCTGTTTTTT.

CDR3 sequence: CASRVSLGDSYEQYF. For the CDR3, the DNA is TGCGCCAGCAGGGTATCGTTGGGGGATTCCTACGAGCAGTACTTC. V and J are TRBV5-1 and TRBJ2-7; D may correspond to TRBD1 or TRBD2 (5 bases each). The CDR3 consists of 15 residues. V was shortened by 5 bases and J by 1 base, with 16 bases between the two germline ends. Germline CDR1 SGHRS, CDR2 YFSETQ.

CDR3 DNA sequence: TGTGCCAGCAGCCCGGGACAGGGGGGGGTCAATGAGCAGTTCTTC. It is translated as CASSPGQGGVNEQFF. V gene TRBV7-9 combines with J gene TRBJ2-1, with 11 positions matching TRBD1. The CDR3 has 15 amino acids. Germline CDR1 reads SEHNR; CDR2 reads FQNEAQ (reference sequence). J gave up 6 bases and V 5 bases, and 6 bases lay outside the gene matches.

This clonotype was observed a handful of times. The chain couples TRBV7-2 to TRBJ2-1; 10 bases fit TRBD2. The V and J ends lost 1 base and 4 bases, in that order; junction bases with no gene match: 4. CDR3 length: 16 residues. The germline gives CDR1 SGHTA, CDR2 FQGNSA. CDR3: CASSLEALAGYNEQFF. The CDR3 DNA sequence: TGTGCCAGCAGCTTAGAGGCACTAGCGGGATACAATGAGCAGTTCTTC.

The chain links TRBV24-1 to TRBJ2-5; 8 bases fit TRBD1. This CDR3 has 15 residues. The V gene's germline CDR1 is KGHDR and CDR2 SFDVKD. V trimming: 5 bases; J trimming: 5 bases; junction bases outside the gene matches: 9. The CDR3 protein is CATSAGQGPRETQYF. CDR3 DNA sequence: TGTGCCACCAGTGCCGGACAGGGTCCGCGGGAGACCCAGTACTTC.

The V and J genes are TRBV27 and TRBJ2-7, with 9 positions matching TRBD1. This CDR3 has 14 residues. Germline CDR1 reads MNHEY; CDR2 reads SMNVEV (reference sequence). The trim removed 11 bases at V and 4 bases at J, leaving 12 bases unmatched. CDR3 residues: CAVRRTGVGYEQYF. In nucleotides, the CDR3 is TGTGCCGTTCGAAGGACAGGGGTAGGATACGAGCAGTACTTC.

This rearrangement joins TRBV3-1 to TRBJ2-1; 9 bases fit TRBD2. Germline V gives CDR1 LGHDT, CDR2 YNNKEL (reference sequence). The CDR3 has 17 amino acids. J was trimmed by 6 bases and V by 0 bases; bases with no gene match: 9. This chain's CDR3 is CASSQEASGALANEQFF. The CDR3 DNA sequence: TGTGCCAGCAGCCAAGAAGCTAGCGGGGCCCTCGCCAATGAGCAGTTCTTC.

This clonotype was seen a handful of times. The V gene is TRBV9, the J gene TRBJ2-2, with D possibly TRBD2 on 5 matching bases. This CDR3 has 14 residues. Germline CDR1 SGDLS, CDR2 YYNGEE. V was pared by 4 bases and J by 3 bases, with 10 bases between. The CDR3 loop reads CASSPTSDTGELFF. The CDR3 nucleotides read TGTGCCAGCAGCCCCACTAGTGACACCGGGGAGCTGTTTTTT.

This clonotype has only a few counts. The CDR3 is CASSSYLDQETQYF. The CDR3 DNA is TGTGCCAGCAGCAGCTACCTAGACCAAGAGACCCAGTACTTC. The V call is TRBV7-9, the J call TRBJ2-5; D unresolved. Trimming took off 5 bases at V and 0 bases at J, with 10 bases between the two ends. Germline assignment: CDR1 SEHNR and CDR2 FQNEAQ (reference sequence). CDR3 length: 14 residues.

This clonotype has ten or more counts. The germline gene is not matched at one end of the junction; a read error may be the cause. V usage is TRBV20-1 and J usage is TRBJ1-1; possible D gene TRBD1, 5 bases. Per germline, CDR1 DFQATT and CDR2 SNEGSKA (reference sequence). CDR3 length: 13 residues. The chain's CDR3 is CSARDGGNTEAFF. Written as DNA, the CDR3 is TGCAGTGCCAGAGATGGGGGGAACACTGAAGCTTTCTTT.

The chain employs TRBV18 and TRBJ2-6, with D tentatively TRBD1 (6 bases). Trimming shortened V by 4 bases and J by 0 bases, and 7 bases separated the two germline ends. The length of the CDR3 is 15 residues. In germline, CDR1 is KGHSH, CDR2 LQKENI. CDR3 region: CASSHRVSGANVLTF. The CDR3 DNA follows: TGTGCCAGCTCACACAGGGTCTCTGGGGCCAACGTCCTGACTTTC.

In its sample, this clonotype was seen a few times. Mismatch with germline at one junction end may stem from a read error. This rearrangement joins TRBV15 to TRBJ2-1, with a possible D match to TRBD2 (5 bases). CDR1 and CDR2 from the germline V gene are LNHNV and YYDKDF (reference sequence). This CDR3 comprises 14 residues. Written as DNA, the CDR3 is TGTGCCACCAGCGGAGAATACGGGGACAATGAGCAGTTCTTC. This codes for CATSGEYGDNEQFF.

The chain's CDR3 is CASSADRSRGYEQYF. The CDR3 nucleotides read TGTGCCAGCAGTGCTGACAGGTCAAGGGGCTACGAGCAGTACTTC. The chain carries TRBV28 and TRBJ2-7, with D maybe TRBD1 (6 bases). The CDR3 spans 15 residues. V dropped 5 bases and J dropped 3 bases, with 17 bases sitting between them. Germline V gives CDR1 MDHEN, CDR2 SYDVKM.

The V and J genes are TRBV5-1 and TRBJ2-3, with TRBD1 as a possible D gene (7 bases). CDR3 length: 15 residues. With 3 bases removed from V and 10 bases from J, the gap between germline ends came to 21 bases. The germline V gene has CDR1 SGHRS and CDR2 YFSETQ. The DNA of the CDR3 is TGCGCCAGCAGCTCGAGACAGGGTGCGGGATTTGCGCAGTATTTT. As protein: CASSSRQGAGFAQYF.

This chain connects TRBV5-1 to TRBJ2-2; D gene unclear. CDR1 is SGHRS, CDR2 YFSETQ, per germline. V shed 4 bases and J shed 7 bases, with 14 bases lying between them. The CDR3 consists of 14 residues. The CDR3 DNA is TGCGCCAGCAGCCTTACCCTAGAACACGGGGAGCTGTTTTTT. Encoded protein: CASSLTLEHGELFF.

As regards this clonotype: At one of its ends the junction is not consistent with the germline gene, which may arise from a read error. The chain employs TRBV19 and TRBJ2-5; D might be TRBD2 (5 bases). CDR3 size: 14 residues. CDR1 and CDR2 from the germline V gene are LNHDA and SQIVND (reference sequence). Here the CDR3 DNA reads TGTGCCAGTAGTCGGACGGGATGGGGAGAGAACCAGTACTTC. This encodes CASSRTGWGENQYF.

This clonotype was detected only a few times. The V gene is TRBV4-3, the J gene TRBJ1-6, with a tentative D call TRBD1 (5 bases). This CDR3 comprises 15 residues. Per the germline V gene, CDR1 is LGHNA and CDR2 is YSLEER. Trimming left V 1 base short and J 10 bases short, with 14 bases between. The CDR3 bases are TGCGCCAGCAGCCAAGGCAGGGAGGGAGGGTCACCCCTCCACTTT. Translation gives CASSQGREGGSPLHF.

The chain couples TRBV6-2 or TRBV6-3 to TRBJ2-7, with TRBD1 identical over 7 bases. Trimming took 6 bases from V and 0 from J; bases not matched to a gene: 8. Looked up from germline, CDR1 is MNHEY and CDR2 is SVGEGT. CDR3 size: 15 residues. This chain's CDR3 is CASRGTGVASYEQYF. The CDR3, as DNA: TGTGCCAGCAGGGGAACAGGGGTCGCCTCCTACGAGCAGTACTTC.

The V call is TRBV12-3 or TRBV12-4, the J call TRBJ2-4, with D tentatively TRBD2 (6 bases). V was clipped by 4 bases and J by 1 base, with 11 bases between them. This CDR3 has 15 residues. The CDR3 DNA is TGTGCCAGCAGTTCACTTGGGGGGGCCAAAAACATTCAGTACTTC. Translation gives CASSSLGGAKNIQYF.

The gene calls are TRBV12-3 or TRBV12-4 and TRBJ2-7; 8 bases fit TRBD1. The CDR3 runs to 12 residues. J was trimmed by 12 bases and V by 5 bases; bases with no gene match: 9. This chain's CDR3 is CASSPRDRRPYF. The CDR3 DNA reads as TGTGCCAGCAGTCCGCGGGACAGGAGACCGTACTTC.

This clonotype came up a few times. The chain couples TRBV20-1 to TRBJ2-3, with D possibly matching TRBD2 (7 bases). The germline gives CDR1 DFQATT, CDR2 SNEGSKA (reference sequence). V lost 3 bases to trimming and J lost 5 bases, with 15 bases between them. CDR3 size: 14 residues. The CDR3 DNA reads TGCAGTGCTAGGACGGGGGGCCCCAAAGATACGCAGTATTTT. Its translation: CSARTGGPKDTQYF.

The rearrangement uses TRBV4-2 and TRBJ2-2; 11 bases line up with TRBD1. Germline CDR1 reads LGHNA; CDR2 reads YNFKEQ. The length of the CDR3 is 17 residues. V lost 3 bases to trimming and J lost 4 bases; unmatched junction nucleotides: 7. This CDR3 is CASSQPPGTGGTGELFF. As DNA, the CDR3 is TGTGCCAGCAGCCAGCCCCCTGGGACAGGGGGCACCGGGGAGCTGTTTTTT.

The chain couples TRBV5-8 to TRBJ2-2, with TRBD1 matching over 7 bases. Germline trimming cut 3 bases from V and 5 bases from J; bases unmatched to any gene: 13. The CDR3 has 17 residues. Looked up from germline, CDR1 is SGHTS and CDR2 is YDEGEE. CDR3 DNA: TGTGCCAGCAGCTCGAGGAACGAGGGGGCTGGGACCGGGGAGCTGTTTTTT. It translates to CASSSRNEGAGTGELFF. The variable domain in full, completed from reference TRBV5-8 and TRBJ2-2, reads EAGVTQSPTHLIKTRGQQATLRCSPISGHTSVYWYQQALGLGLQFLLWYDEGEERNRGNFPPRFSGRQFPNYSSELNVNALELEDSALYLCASSSRNEGAGTGELFFGEGSRLTVL.

V is TRBV5-1 and J is TRBJ1-4, with a tentative D call TRBD1 (5 bases). This CDR3 is built from 15 residues. The germline V and J ends were trimmed by 2 bases and 8 bases, with 16 bases remaining between them. Germline V CDR1 and CDR2: SGHRS, YFSETQ. This chain's CDR3 is CASSFGRQGVEKLFF. Written as DNA, the CDR3 is TGCGCCAGCAGCTTCGGTCGGCAGGGAGTCGAAAAACTGTTTTTT.

This clonotype was observed a handful of times. J is TRBJ2-5 and V is TRBV29-1, with 11 bases that match TRBD2. Germline trimming cut 4 bases from V and 5 bases from J; bases unmatched to any gene: 9. The CDR3 is made up of 15 amino acids. CDR1 is SQVTM, CDR2 ANQGSEA, per germline. The CDR3 DNA reads TGCAGCGTTGCCGGCCCTAGCGGGAGGACGGAGACCCAGTACTTC. Translation gives CSVAGPSGRTETQYF.

The chain is built from TRBV3-1 and TRBJ2-3, with 8 bases aligning to TRBD2. V shed 4 bases and J 0 bases; nucleotides not matched to a gene: 3. Germline CDR1 and CDR2: LGHDT and YNNKEL (reference sequence). The CDR3 sequence is 15 residues long. This CDR3 reads CASSPVAGSTDTQYF. Here the CDR3 DNA reads TGTGCCAGCAGCCCTGTAGCGGGAAGCACAGATACGCAGTATTTT.

In its sample, this clonotype was seen a few times. J is TRBJ2-3 and V is TRBV6-2 or TRBV6-3; D is perhaps TRBD1 (5 bases). Germline values: CDR1 MNHEY, CDR2 SVGEGT. The CDR3 sequence is 16 residues long. The germline V and J ends were trimmed by 5 bases and 5 bases, with 20 bases remaining between them. The DNA for the CDR3 is TGTGCCAGCAGTGGTCTGACAGTTCCGGTAAGAGATACGCAGTATTTT. Translated: CASSGLTVPVRDTQYF.